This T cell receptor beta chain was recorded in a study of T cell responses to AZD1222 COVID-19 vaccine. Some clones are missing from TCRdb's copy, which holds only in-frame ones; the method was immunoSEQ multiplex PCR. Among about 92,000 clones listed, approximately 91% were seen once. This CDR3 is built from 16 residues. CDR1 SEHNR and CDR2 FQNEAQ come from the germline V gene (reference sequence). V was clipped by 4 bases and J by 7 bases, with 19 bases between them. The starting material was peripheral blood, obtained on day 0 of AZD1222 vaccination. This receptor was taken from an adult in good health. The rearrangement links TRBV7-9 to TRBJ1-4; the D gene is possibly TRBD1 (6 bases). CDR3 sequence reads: CASSSRSPGVVEKLFF. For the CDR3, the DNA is TGTGCCAGCAGCTCCCGTTCCCCAGGGGTGGTTGAAAAACTGTTTTTT.